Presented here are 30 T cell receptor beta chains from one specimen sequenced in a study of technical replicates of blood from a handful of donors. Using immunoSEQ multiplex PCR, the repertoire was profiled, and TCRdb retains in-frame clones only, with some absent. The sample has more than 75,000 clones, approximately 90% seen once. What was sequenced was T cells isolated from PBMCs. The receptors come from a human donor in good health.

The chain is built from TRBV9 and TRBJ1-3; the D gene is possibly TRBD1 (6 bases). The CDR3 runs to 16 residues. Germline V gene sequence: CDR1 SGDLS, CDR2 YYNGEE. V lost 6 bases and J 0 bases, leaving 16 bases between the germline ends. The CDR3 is CASTLQGTTSGNTIYF. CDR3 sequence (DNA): TGTGCCAGCACCCTACAGGGAACTACCTCTGGAAACACCATATATTTT.

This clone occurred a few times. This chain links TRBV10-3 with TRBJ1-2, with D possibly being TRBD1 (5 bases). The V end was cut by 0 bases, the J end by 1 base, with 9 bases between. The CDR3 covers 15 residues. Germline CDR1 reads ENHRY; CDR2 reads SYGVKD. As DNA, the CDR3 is TGTGCCATCAGTGAGTCGAAGGGACTTAACTATGGCTACACCTTC. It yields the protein CAISESKGLNYGYTF.

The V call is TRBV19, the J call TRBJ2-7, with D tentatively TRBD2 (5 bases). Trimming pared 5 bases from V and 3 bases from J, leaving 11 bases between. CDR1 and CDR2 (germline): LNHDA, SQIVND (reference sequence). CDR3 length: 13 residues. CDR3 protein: CASSSLGRYEQYF. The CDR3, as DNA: TGTGCCAGTAGTTCACTAGGACGCTACGAGCAGTACTTC.

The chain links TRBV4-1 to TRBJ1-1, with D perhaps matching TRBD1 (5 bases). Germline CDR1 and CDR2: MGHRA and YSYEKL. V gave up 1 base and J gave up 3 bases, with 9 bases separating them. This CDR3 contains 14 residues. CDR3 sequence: CASSQVGDYTEAFF. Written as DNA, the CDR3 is TGCGCCAGCAGCCAAGTCGGGGACTACACTGAAGCTTTCTTT.

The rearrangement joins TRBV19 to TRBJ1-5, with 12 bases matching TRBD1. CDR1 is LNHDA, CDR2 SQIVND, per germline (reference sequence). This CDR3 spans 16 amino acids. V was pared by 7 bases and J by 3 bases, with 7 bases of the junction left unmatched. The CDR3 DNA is TGTGCCAGTAATGGGGACAGGGGGCTTGTCAATCAGCCCCAGCATTTT. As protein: CASNGDRGLVNQPQHF.

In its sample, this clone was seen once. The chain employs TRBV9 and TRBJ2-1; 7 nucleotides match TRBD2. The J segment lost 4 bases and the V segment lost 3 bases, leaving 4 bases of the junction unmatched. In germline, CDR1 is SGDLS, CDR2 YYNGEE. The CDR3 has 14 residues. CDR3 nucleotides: TGTGCCAGCAGCGGGCAGGGAGGGTACAATGAGCAGTTCTTC. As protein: CASSGQGGYNEQFF. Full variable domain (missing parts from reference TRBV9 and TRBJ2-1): DSGVTQTPKHLITATGQRVTLRCSPRSGDLSVYWYQQSLDQGLQFLIQYYNGEERAKGNILERFSAQQFPDLHSELNLSSLELGDSALYFCASSGQGGYNEQFFGPGTRLTVL.

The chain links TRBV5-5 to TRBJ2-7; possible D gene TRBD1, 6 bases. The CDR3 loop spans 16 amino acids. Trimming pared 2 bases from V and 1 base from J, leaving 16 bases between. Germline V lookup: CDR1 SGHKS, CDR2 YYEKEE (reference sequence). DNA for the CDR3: TGTGCCAGCAGCTTCCTTCAGGGGATGCCGTCCTACGAGCAGTACTTC. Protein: CASSFLQGMPSYEQYF.

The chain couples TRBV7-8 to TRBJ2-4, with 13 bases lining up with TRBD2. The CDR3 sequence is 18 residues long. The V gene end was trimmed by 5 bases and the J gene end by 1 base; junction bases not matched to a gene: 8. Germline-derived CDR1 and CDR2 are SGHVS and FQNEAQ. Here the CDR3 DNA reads TGTGCCAGCAGCCCCGGACTAGCGGGAGAGGCGGCCAAAAACATTCAGTACTTC. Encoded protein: CASSPGLAGEAAKNIQYF.

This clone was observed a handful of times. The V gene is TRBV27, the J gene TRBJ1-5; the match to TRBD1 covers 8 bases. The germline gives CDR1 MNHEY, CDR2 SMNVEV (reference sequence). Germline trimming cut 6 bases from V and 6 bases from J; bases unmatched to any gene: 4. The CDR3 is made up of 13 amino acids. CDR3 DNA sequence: TGTGCCAGCAGCCGACAGGGGACTCAGCCCCAGCATTTT. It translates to CASSRQGTQPQHF.

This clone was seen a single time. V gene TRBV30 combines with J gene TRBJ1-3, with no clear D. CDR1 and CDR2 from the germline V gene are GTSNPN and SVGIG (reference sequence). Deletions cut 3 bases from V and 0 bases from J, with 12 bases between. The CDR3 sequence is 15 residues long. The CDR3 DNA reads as TGTGCCTGGAGGTTAGATCGGTGCTCTGGAAACACCATATATTTT. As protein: CAWRLDRCSGNTIYF.

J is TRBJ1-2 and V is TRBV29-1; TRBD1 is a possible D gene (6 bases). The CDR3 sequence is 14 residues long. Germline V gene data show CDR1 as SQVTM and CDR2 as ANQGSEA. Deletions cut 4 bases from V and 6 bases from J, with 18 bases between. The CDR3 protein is CSVVPPRGADGYTF. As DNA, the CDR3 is TGCAGCGTTGTTCCGCCGCGGGGGGCTGATGGCTACACCTTC.

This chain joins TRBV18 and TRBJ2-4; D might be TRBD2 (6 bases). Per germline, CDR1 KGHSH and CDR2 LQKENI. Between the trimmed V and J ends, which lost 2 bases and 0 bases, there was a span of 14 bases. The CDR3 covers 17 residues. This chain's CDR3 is CASSPGGIRLAKNIQYF. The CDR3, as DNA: TGTGCCAGCTCACCAGGAGGGATAAGACTAGCCAAAAACATTCAGTACTTC.

CDR3 amino acids: CASSFWASGNTGELFF. The CDR3 DNA reads TGTGCCAGCAGCTTTTGGGCTAGCGGTAACACCGGGGAGCTGTTTTTT. The chain uses TRBV7-8 and TRBJ2-2, with 7 bases matching TRBD2. This CDR3 spans 16 amino acids. Germline CDR1 reads SGHVS; CDR2 reads FQNEAQ. The V and J ends lost 3 bases and 2 bases, in that order; junction bases with no gene match: 6.

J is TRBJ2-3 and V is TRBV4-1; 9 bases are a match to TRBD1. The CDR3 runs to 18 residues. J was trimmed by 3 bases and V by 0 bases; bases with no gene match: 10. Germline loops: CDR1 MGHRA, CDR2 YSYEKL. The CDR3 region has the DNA TGCGCCAGCAGCCAAGACTTCAGGACAGGGGTTTTTACAGATACGCAGTATTTT. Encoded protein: CASSQDFRTGVFTDTQYF.

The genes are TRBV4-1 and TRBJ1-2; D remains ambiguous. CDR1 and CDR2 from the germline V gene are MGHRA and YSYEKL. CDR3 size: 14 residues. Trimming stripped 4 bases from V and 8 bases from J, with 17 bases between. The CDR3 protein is CASSLPGSRSGYTF. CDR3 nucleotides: TGCGCCAGCAGCCTTCCCGGGTCACGAAGCGGCTACACCTTC.

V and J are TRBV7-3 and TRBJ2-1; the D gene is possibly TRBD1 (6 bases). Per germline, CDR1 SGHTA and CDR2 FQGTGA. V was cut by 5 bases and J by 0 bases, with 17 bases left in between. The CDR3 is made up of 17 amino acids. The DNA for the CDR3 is TGTGCCAGCAGCCCCCGCCTTGGGGGCAGCTCCTACAATGAGCAGTTCTTC. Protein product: CASSPRLGGSSYNEQFF.

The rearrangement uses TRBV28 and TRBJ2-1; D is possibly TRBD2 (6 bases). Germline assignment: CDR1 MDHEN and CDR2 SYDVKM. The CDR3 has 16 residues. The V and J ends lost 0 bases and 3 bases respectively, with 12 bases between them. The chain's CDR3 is CASSLWGSGNYNEQFF. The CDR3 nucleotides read TGTGCCAGCAGTTTATGGGGTAGCGGTAACTACAATGAGCAGTTCTTC. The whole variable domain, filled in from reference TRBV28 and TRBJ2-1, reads DVKVTQSSRYLVKRTGEKVFLECVQDMDHENMFWYRQDPGLGLRLIYFSYDVKMKEKGDIPEGYSVSREKKERFSLILESASTNQTSMYLCASSLWGSGNYNEQFFGPGTRLTVL.

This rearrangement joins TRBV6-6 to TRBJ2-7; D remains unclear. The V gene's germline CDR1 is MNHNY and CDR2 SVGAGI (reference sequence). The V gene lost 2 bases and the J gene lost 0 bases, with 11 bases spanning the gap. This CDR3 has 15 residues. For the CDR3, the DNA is TGTGCCAGCAGTTACGGCGGCGTGTCCTCCTACGAGCAGTACTTC. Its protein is CASSYGGVSSYEQYF.

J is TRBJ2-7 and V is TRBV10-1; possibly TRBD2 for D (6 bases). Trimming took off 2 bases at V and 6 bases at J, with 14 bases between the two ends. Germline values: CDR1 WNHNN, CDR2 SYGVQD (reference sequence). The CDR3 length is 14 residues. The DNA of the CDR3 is TGCGCCAGCAGTGAGACGGGGGTAGGCGGCGAGCAGTACTTC. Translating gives CASSETGVGGEQYF.

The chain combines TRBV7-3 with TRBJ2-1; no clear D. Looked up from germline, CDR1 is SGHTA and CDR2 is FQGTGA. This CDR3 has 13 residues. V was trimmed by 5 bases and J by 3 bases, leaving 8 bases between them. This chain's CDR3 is CASSPRGYNEQFF. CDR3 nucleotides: TGTGCCAGCAGCCCCCGCGGCTACAATGAGCAGTTCTTC.

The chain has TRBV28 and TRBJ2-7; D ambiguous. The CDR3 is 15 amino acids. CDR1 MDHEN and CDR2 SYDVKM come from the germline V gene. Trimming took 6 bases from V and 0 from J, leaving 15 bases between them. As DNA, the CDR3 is TGTGCCAGCAGCCAAAGCGCCTTTAGCTCCTACGAGCAGTACTTC. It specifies CASSQSAFSSYEQYF.

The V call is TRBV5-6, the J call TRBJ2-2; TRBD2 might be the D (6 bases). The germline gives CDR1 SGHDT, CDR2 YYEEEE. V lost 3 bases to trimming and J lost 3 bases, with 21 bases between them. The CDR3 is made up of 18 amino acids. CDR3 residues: CASSWIGRPVPHTGELFF. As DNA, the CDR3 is TGTGCCAGCAGCTGGATTGGGAGGCCAGTTCCCCACACCGGGGAGCTGTTTTTT.

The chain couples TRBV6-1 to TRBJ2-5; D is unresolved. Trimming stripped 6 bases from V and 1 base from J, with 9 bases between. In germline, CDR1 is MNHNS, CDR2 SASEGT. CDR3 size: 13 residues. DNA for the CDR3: TGTGCCAGCAGAACCCCAGGCCAAGAGACCCAGTACTTC. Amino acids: CASRTPGQETQYF.

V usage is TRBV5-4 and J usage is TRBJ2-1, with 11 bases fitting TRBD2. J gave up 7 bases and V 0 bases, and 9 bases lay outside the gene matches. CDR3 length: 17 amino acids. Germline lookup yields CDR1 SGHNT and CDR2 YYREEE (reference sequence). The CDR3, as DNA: TGTGCCAGCAGCTTGGGTTTGGCTAGCGGGAGGTTAAATGAGCAGTTCTTC. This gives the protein CASSLGLASGRLNEQFF.

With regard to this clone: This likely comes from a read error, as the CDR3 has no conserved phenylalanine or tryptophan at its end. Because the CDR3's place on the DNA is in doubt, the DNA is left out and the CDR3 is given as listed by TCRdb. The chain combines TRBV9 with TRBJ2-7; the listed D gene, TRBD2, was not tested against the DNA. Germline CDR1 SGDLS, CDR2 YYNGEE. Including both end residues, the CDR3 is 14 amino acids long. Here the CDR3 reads CASMGGGVEGLDYN.

The CDR3 spells CASSIRGQGTDTQYF. Here the CDR3 DNA reads TGTGCCAGCAGCATCAGGGGGCAAGGAACAGATACGCAGTATTTT. The chain combines TRBV7-3 with TRBJ2-3; TRBD1 matches 8 bases. The germline CDR1 and CDR2 sequences are SGHTA and FQGTGA. The CDR3 loop spans 15 amino acids. The V segment lost 5 bases and the J segment 3 bases; nucleotides outside the gene matches: 7.

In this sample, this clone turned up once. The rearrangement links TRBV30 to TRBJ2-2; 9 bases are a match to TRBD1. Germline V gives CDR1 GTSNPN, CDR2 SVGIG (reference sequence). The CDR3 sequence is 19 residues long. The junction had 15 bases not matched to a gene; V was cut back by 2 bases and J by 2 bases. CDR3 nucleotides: TGTGCCTGGAGTTCGTTCTTATACCGGGACAGGGTTAACACCGGGGAGCTGTTTTTT. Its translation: CAWSSFLYRDRVNTGELFF.

CDR3 DNA sequence: TGTGCCAGCTCACCGTTTTCCCACGTGGCAGGGGGTAGTGAAACTGGAAACACCATATATTTT. This encodes CASSPFSHVAGGSETGNTIYF. The chain has TRBV18 and TRBJ1-3, with 7 bases fitting TRBD1. The CDR3 covers 21 residues. V was pared by 3 bases and J by 2 bases, with 22 bases of the junction left unmatched. Germline V gene data show CDR1 as KGHSH and CDR2 as LQKENI.

This CDR3 is CASSPDRTGNQPQHF. The DNA of the CDR3 is TGTGCCAGCAGCCCCGACAGGACTGGCAATCAGCCCCAGCATTTT. The V and J genes are TRBV6-5 and TRBJ1-5, with D perhaps matching TRBD1 (6 bases). Germline assignment: CDR1 MNHEY and CDR2 SVGAGI. There are 15 residues in the CDR3. Trimming removed 6 bases from V and 2 bases from J, with 14 bases in between.

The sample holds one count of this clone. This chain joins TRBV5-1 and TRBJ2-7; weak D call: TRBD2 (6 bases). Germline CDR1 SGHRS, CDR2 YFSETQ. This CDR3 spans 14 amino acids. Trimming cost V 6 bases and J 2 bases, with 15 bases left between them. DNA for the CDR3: TGCGCCAGCAAACCGGGACTTGGGACCTACGAGCAGTACTTC. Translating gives CASKPGLGTYEQYF.